This paragraph covers one T cell receptor beta chain sequence. The record originates from a study of TIL therapy for anti-PD-1-resistant metastatic lung cancer. Time point in this sample: pre-treatment sample, taken before nivolumab and TIL therapy. The tumor samples were excised metastases, mostly pleural nodules or supraclavicular lymph nodes. Patients then received nivolumab; progressors got lymphodepletion, TIL and IL-2. Sequencing used immunoSEQ v3. Libraries were sequenced to 2 million to 2.5 million read pairs (survey) or about 4.5-6 million (deep). Generated by immunoSEQ multiplex PCR, the TCRdb table keeps only in-frame clones and is missing some. Here the sample spans some 12,000 clones, roughly 50% being singletons. The CDR3 totals 13 residues. Trimming cost V 0 bases and J 6 bases, with 6 bases left between them. Germline values: CDR1 SGHAT, CDR2 FQNNGV.

Sample: tumor tissue, taken at baseline. The source of this sequence is a person aged 25-80 years with non-small cell lung cancer. This rearrangement joins TRBV11-2 to TRBJ1-5; D is undetermined. Here the CDR3 DNA reads TGTGCCAGCAGCTTAGAAGTAGGTCAGCCCCAGCATTTT. Translated, it gives CASSLEVGQPQHF.